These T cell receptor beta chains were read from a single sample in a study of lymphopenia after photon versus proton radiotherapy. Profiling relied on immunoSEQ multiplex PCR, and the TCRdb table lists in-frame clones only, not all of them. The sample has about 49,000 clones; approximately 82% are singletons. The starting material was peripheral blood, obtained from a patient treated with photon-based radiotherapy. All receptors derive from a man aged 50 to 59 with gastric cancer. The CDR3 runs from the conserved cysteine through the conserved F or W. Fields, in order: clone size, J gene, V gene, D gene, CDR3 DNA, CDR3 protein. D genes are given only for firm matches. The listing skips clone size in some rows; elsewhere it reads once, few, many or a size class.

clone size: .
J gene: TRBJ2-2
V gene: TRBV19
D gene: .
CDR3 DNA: TGTGCCACCCGGGCGGCGGGGCGCACCGGGGAGCTGTTTTTT
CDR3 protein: CATRAAGRTGELFF

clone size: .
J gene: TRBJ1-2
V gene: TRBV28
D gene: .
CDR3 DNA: TGTGCCAGCATGGAGCGGAACTATGGCTACACCTTC
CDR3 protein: CASMERNYGYTF

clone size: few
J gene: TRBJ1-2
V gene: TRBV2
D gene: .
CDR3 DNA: TGTGCCAGCAGTGATCGGCTAACCTATGGCTACACCTTC
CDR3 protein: CASSDRLTYGYTF

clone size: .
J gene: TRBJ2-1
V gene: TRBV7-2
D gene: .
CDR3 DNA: TGTGCCAGCAGCTTAGATGGCGGTAGCTCCTACAATGAGCAGTTCTTC
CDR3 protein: CASSLDGGSSYNEQFF

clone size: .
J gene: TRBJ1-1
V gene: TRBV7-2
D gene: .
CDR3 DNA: TGTGCCAGCAGCTTAGACCACAGTGGGAACACTGAAGCTTTCTTT
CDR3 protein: CASSLDHSGNTEAFF

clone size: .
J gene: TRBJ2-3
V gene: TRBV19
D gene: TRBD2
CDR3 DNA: TGTGCCAGTAGTACGTCTAGCGGTACGCAGTATTTT
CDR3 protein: CASSTSSGTQYF

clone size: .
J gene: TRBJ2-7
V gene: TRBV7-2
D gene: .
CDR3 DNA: TGTGCCAGCAGCTTTCTCTCGGGTTACGAGCAGTACTTC
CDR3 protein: CASSFLSGYEQYF

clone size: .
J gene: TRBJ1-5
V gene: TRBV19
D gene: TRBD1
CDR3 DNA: TGTGCCAGTAGTATCCGGGACAGGGTGTTCCATCAGCCCCAGCATTTT
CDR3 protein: CASSIRDRVFHQPQHF

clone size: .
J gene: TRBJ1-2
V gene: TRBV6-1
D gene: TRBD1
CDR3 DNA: TGTGCCAGCAGTGAGGGACAGGGGGCTGGCTACACCTTC
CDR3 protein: CASSEGQGAGYTF

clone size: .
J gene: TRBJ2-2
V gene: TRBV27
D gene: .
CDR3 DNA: TGTGCCAGCAGAAGGAGGGCGAACACCGGGGAGCTGTTTTTT
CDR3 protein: CASRRRANTGELFF

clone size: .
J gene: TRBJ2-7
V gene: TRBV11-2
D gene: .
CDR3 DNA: TGTGCCAGCAGATCTTGGGGTAGGGCCGCATCCTACGAGCAGTACTTC
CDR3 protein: CASRSWGRAASYEQYF

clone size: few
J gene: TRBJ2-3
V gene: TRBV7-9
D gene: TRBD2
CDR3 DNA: TGTGCCAGCAGCTCACTAGCGGGAGGGGTTAGAGATACGCAGTATTTT
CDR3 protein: CASSSLAGGVRDTQYF

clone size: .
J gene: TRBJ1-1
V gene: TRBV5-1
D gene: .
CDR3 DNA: TGCGCCAGCAGCCAACAGGGTCCGAAGACTGAAGCTTTCTTT
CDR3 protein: CASSQQGPKTEAFF

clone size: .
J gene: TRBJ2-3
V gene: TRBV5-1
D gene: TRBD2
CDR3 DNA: TGCGCCAGCAGCCCTGGGACTAGCGGGAGAGCAGATACGCAGTATTTT
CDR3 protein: CASSPGTSGRADTQYF

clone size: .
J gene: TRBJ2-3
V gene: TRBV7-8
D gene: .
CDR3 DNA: TGTGCCAGCAGCTTACATGCCAGGGGTAGCACAGATACGCAGTATTTT
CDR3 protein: CASSLHARGSTDTQYF

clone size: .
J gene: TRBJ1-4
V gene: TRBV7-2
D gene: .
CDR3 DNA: TGTGCCAGCAGCTTAGGAGGGCTGGGTGAAAAACTGTTTTTT
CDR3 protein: CASSLGGLGEKLFF

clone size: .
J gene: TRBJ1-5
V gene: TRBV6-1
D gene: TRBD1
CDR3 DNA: TGTGCCAGCAGTGAAGGGACAGGGGGCATTCAGCCCCAGCATTTT
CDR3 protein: CASSEGTGGIQPQHF

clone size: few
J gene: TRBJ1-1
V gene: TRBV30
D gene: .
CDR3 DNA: TGTGCTTCCGCGACACAGGGAGCTTTCTTT
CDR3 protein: CASATQGAFF

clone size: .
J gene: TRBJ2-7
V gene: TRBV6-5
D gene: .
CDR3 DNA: TGTGCCAGCAGTTACAACCGGCAGGGGGGCGAGCAGTACTTC
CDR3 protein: CASSYNRQGGEQYF

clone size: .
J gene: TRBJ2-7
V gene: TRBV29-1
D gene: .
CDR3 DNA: TGCAGCGTTGTAGGACGGAGCTCCTACGAGCAGTACTTC
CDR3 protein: CSVVGRSSYEQYF

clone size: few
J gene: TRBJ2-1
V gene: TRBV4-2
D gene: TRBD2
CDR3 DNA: TGTGCCAGCAGCCATATAGCGGGAGGACCCGGGAATGAGCAGTTCTTC
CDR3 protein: CASSHIAGGPGNEQFF

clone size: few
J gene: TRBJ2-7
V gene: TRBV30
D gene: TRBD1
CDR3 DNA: TGTGCCTGGAGTTCACGGACAGGGGTCTACGAGCAGTACTTC
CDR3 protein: CAWSSRTGVYEQYF

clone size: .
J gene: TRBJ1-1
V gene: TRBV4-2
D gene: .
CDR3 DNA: TGTGCCAGCAGCCCAGGCGTCACTGAAGCTTTCTTT
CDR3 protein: CASSPGVTEAFF

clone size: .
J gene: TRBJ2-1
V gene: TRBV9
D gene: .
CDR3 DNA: TGTGCCAGCAGCCCCGACCCCCGGGCGGACTACAATGAGCAGTTCTTC
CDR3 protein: CASSPDPRADYNEQFF

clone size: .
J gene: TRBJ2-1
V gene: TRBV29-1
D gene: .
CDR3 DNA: TGCAGCCCCCGGGTGGGAAACAATGAGCAGTTCTTC
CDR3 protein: CSPRVGNNEQFF

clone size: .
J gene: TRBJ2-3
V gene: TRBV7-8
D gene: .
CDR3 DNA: TGTGCCAGCAGCTTAGCGAAGCCGACAGATACGCAGTATTTT
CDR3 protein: CASSLAKPTDTQYF

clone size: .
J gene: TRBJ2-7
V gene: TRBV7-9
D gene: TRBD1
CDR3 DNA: TGTGCCAGCAGCTTAGCGGCAGGGGACAGCGAGCAGTACTTC
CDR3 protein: CASSLAAGDSEQYF

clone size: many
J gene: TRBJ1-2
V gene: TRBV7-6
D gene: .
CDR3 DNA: TGTGCCAGCAGCTTAGAGAACTATGGCTACACCTTC
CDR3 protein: CASSLENYGYTF

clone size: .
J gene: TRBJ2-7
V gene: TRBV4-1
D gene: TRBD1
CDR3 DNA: TGCGCCAGCAGCCAAGAGGGGACAGTGAAGTACTTC
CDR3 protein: CASSQEGTVKYF

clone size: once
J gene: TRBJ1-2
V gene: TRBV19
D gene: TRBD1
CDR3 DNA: TGTGCCATTGGACAGGATAACTATGGCTACACCTTC
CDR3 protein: CAIGQDNYGYTF

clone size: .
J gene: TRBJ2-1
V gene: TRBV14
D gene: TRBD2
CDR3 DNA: TGTGCCAGCAGCCAAGATCGGTCGGGAGGGCCCATGGATGAGCAGTTCTTC
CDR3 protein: CASSQDRSGGPMDEQFF

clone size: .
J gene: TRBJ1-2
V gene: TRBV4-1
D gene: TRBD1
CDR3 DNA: TGCGCCAGCAGCCCGGGGAGACAGGGGGCAGCTGGCTACACCTTC
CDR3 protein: CASSPGRQGAAGYTF

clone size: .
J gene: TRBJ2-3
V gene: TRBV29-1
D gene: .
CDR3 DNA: TGCAGCGTTGAAGGGGGGTCTGGGGCAGATACGCAGTATTTT
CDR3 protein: CSVEGGSGADTQYF

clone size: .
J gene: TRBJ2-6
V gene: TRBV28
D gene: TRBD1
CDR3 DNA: TGTGCCAGCACCGGGGACAGGGGCTCTGGGGCCAACGTCCTGACTTTC
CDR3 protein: CASTGDRGSGANVLTF

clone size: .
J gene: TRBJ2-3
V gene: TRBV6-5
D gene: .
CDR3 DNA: TGTGCCAGCAGTTCTCCAGGGGTCGGTACGCAGTATTTT
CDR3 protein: CASSSPGVGTQYF

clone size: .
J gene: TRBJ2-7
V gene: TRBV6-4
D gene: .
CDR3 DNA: TGTGCCAGCAGTGACTCGCGGCAGGGGGGCGAGCAGTACTTC
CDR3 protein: CASSDSRQGGEQYF